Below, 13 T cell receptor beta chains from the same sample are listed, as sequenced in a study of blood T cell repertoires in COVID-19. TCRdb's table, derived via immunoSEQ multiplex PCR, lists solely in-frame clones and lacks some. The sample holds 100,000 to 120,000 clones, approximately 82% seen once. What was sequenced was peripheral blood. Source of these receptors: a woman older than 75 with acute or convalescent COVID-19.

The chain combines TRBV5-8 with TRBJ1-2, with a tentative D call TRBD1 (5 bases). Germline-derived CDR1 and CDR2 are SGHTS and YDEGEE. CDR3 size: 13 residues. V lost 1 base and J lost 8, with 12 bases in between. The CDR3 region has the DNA TGTGCCAGCAGCTTGCGCAGGGAGGCAGGCTACACCTTC. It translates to CASSLRREAGYTF.

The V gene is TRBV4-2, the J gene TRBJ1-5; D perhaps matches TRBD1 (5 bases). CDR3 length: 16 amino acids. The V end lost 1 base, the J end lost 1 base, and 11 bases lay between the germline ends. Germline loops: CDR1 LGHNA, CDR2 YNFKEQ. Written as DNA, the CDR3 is TGTGCCAGCAGCCAAGGCCGACAGCCCAGCAATCAGCCCCAGCATTTT. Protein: CASSQGRQPSNQPQHF.

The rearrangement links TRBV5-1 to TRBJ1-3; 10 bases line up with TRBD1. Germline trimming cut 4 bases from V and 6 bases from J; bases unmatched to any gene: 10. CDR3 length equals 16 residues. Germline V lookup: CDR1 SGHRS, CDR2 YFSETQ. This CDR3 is CASSPSPGQGTNTIYF. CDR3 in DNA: TGCGCCAGCAGCCCGAGTCCGGGACAGGGGACAAACACCATATATTTT.

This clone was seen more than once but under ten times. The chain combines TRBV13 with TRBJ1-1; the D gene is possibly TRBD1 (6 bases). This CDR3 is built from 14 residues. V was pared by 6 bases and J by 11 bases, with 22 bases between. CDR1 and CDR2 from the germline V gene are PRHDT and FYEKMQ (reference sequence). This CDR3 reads CASSSVGGRVSAFF. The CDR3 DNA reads TGTGCCAGCAGTTCGGTGGGGGGGCGAGTAAGTGCTTTCTTT.

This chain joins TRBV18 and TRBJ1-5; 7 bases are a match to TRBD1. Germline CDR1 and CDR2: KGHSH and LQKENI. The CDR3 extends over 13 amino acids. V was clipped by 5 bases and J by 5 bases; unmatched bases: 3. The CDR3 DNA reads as TGTGCCAGCTCATCCACAGGGGATCAGCCCCAGCATTTT. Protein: CASSSTGDQPQHF.

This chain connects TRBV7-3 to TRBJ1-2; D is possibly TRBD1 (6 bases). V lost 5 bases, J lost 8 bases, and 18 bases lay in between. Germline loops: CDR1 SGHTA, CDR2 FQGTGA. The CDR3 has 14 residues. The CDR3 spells CASSPTTGGPGYTF. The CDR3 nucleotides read TGTGCCAGCAGCCCCACGACAGGTGGGCCAGGCTACACCTTC. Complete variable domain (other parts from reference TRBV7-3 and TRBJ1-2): GAGVSQTPSNKVTEKGKYVELRCDPISGHTALYWYRQSLGQGPEFLIYFQGTGAADDSGLPNDRFFAVRPEGSVSTLKIQRTERGDSAVYLCASSPTTGGPGYTFGSGTRLTVV.

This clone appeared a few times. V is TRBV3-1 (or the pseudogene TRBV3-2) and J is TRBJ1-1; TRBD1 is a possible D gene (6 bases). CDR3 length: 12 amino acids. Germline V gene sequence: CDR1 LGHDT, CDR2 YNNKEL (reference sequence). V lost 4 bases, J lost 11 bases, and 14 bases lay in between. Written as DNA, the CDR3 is TGTGCCAGCAGCCTGGTCAGGGGAGATGCTTTCTTT. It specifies CASSLVRGDAFF.

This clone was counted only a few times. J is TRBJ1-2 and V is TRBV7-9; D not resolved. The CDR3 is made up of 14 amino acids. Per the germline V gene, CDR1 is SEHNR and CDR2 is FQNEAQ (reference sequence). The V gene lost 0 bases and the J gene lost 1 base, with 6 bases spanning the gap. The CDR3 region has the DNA TGTGCCAGCAGCTTAGCGCGGGGTAACTATGGCTACACCTTC. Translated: CASSLARGNYGYTF.

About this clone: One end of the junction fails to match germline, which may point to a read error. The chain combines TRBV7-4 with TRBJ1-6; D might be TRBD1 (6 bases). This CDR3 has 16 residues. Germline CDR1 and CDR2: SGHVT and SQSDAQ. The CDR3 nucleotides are TGTGTCAGCAGCTTAGGCACAGGGTGTGTAAGTTCACCCCTCCACTTT. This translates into CVSSLGTGCVSSPLHF.

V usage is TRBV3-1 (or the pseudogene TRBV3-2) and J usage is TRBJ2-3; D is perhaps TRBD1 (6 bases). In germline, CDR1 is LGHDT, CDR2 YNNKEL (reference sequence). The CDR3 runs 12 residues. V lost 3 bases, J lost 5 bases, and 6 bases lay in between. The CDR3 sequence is CASSHRGDTQYF. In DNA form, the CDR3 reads TGTGCCAGCAGCCACAGGGGAGATACGCAGTATTTT.

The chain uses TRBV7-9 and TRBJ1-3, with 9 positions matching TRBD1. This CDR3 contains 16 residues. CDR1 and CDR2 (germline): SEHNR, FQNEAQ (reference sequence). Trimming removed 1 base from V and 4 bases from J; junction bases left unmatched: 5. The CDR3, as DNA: TGTGCCAGCAGCTTAGGGGGGACAGGGTCCGGAAACACCATATATTTT. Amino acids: CASSLGGTGSGNTIYF.

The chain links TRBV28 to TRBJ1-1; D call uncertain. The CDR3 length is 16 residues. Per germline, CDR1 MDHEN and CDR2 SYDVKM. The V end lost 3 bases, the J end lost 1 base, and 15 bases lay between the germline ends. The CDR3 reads CASSFPLGEGNTEAFF. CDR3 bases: TGTGCCAGCAGTTTCCCGCTGGGCGAGGGGAACACTGAAGCTTTCTTT.

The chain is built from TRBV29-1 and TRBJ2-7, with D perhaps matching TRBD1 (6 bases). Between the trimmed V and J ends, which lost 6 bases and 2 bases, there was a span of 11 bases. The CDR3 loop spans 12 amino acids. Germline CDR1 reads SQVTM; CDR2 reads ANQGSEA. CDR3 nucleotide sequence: TGCAGCGTCGGGACATTTACCTACGAGCAGTACTTC. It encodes CSVGTFTYEQYF.